The 20 T cell receptor beta chains listed next were all sequenced from one sample in a study of blood T cell repertoires in COVID-19. TCRdb's copy holds only in-frame clones and misses some; the assay was immunoSEQ multiplex PCR. This sample has 25,000 to 35,000 clones; 65% to 90% occur once, and the top ten carry under 30%. Sequences were obtained from peripheral blood. The receptors stem from a human donor in a cohort sampled during active COVID-19.

CDR3 DNA: TGTGCCAGCAGTTACGGGGGACAACTAAACACCATATATTTT. It specifies CASSYGGQLNTIYF. The chain joins TRBV6-5 to TRBJ1-3, with a possible D match to TRBD1 (6 bases). CDR3 size: 14 residues. Germline V CDR1 and CDR2: MNHEY, SVGAGI. Trimming pared 2 bases from V and 6 bases from J, leaving 11 bases between.

V gene TRBV3-1 (or the pseudogene TRBV3-2) combines with J gene TRBJ2-3, with a possible D match to TRBD2 (6 bases). The germline gives CDR1 LGHDT, CDR2 YNNKEL (reference sequence). Trimming pared 4 bases from V and 0 bases from J, leaving 11 bases between. This CDR3 contains 15 residues. The CDR3 region is CASSLRRGSTDTQYF. In nucleotides, the CDR3 is TGTGCCAGCAGCCTCCGACGGGGGAGCACAGATACGCAGTATTTT.

The chain uses TRBV5-1 and TRBJ1-4; 7 nucleotides match TRBD1. Germline-derived CDR1 and CDR2 are SGHRS and YFSETQ. Trimming removed 1 base from V and 11 bases from J; junction bases left unmatched: 11. The CDR3 runs 15 residues. The CDR3 sequence: CASSLMDRTLSKLFF. The DNA for the CDR3 is TGCGCCAGCAGCTTGATGGACAGGACACTCTCTAAACTGTTTTTT. Full variable domain (remainder filled in from reference TRBV5-1 and TRBJ1-4): KAGVTQTPRYLIKTRGQQVTLSCSPISGHRSVSWYQQTPGQGLQFLFEYFSETQRNKGNFPGRFSGRQFSNSRSEMNVSTLELGDSALYLCASSLMDRTLSKLFFGSGTQLSVL.

The V and J genes are TRBV6-6 and TRBJ2-3, with 8 bases that match TRBD2. CDR1 and CDR2 from the germline V gene are MNHNY and SVGAGI (reference sequence). J lost 3 bases, V lost 5 bases, and 10 bases had no gene match. This CDR3 is 16 amino acids long. The CDR3 loop is CASSGGPGGPTDTQYF. The CDR3 DNA is TGTGCCAGCAGTGGGGGCCCGGGGGGGCCGACAGATACGCAGTATTTT.

The chain is built from TRBV9 and TRBJ2-3, with D perhaps matching TRBD2 (6 bases). The CDR3 has 16 amino acids. With 4 bases removed from V and 4 bases from J, the gap between germline ends came to 19 bases. Germline values: CDR1 SGDLS, CDR2 YYNGEE. Here the CDR3 reads CASSLTSRIFSDTQYF. The CDR3 nucleotides are TGTGCCAGCAGCCTCACTAGCAGAATTTTTTCAGATACGCAGTATTTT.

V gene TRBV5-6 combines with J gene TRBJ1-5; D remains ambiguous. The CDR3 totals 12 residues. Germline CDR1 and CDR2: SGHDT and YYEEEE. Trimming shortened V by 1 base and J by 3 bases, and 2 bases separated the two germline ends. The DNA for the CDR3 is TGTGCCAGCAGCTTGCTCAATCAGCCCCAGCATTTT. Its protein product is CASSLLNQPQHF.

The chain carries TRBV29-1 and TRBJ2-3; tentative D call: TRBD2 (6 bases). The V and J ends lost 4 bases and 4 bases respectively, with 15 bases between them. Per germline, CDR1 SQVTM and CDR2 ANQGSEA. This CDR3 spans 14 amino acids. CDR3 nucleotides: TGCAGCGTTGCAGCATGGAGGGGTGCAGATACGCAGTATTTT. Amino acids: CSVAAWRGADTQYF.

The chain combines TRBV27 with TRBJ2-6, with D unclear. This CDR3 contains 13 residues. Per germline, CDR1 MNHEY and CDR2 SMNVEV (reference sequence). The V end lost 11 bases, the J end lost 2 bases, and 10 bases lay between the germline ends. The DNA for the CDR3 is TGTGCCTCGAGACGGGCTGGGGCCAACGTCCTGACTTTC. Protein sequence: CASRRAGANVLTF.

This clone was observed once. The genes are TRBV27 and TRBJ1-2, with a possible D match to TRBD1 (5 bases). Germline lookup yields CDR1 MNHEY and CDR2 SMNVEV (reference sequence). The CDR3 runs to 13 residues. The V and J ends lost 9 bases and 4 bases respectively, with 15 bases between them. The CDR3, as DNA: TGTGCCAGTTATTCCAGGGCTACCTATGGCTACACCTTC. This codes for CASYSRATYGYTF.

The genes are TRBV6-5 and TRBJ1-2; tentative D call: TRBD1 (6 bases). The CDR3 consists of 14 residues. The germline V and J ends were trimmed by 7 bases and 6 bases, with 18 bases remaining between them. Germline loops: CDR1 MNHEY, CDR2 SVGAGI. CDR3 region: CASNPRGTGDGYTF. CDR3 bases: TGTGCCAGCAACCCGAGGGGGACCGGCGATGGCTACACCTTC.

The rearrangement uses TRBV30 and TRBJ1-5; unclear D gene. V was clipped by 0 bases and J by 6 bases, with 9 bases between them. The germline V gene has CDR1 GTSNPN and CDR2 SVGIG (reference sequence). There are 13 residues in the CDR3. CDR3 residues: CAWSVEIGQPQHF. CDR3 DNA sequence: TGTGCCTGGAGTGTGGAGATAGGTCAGCCCCAGCATTTT.

The V and J genes are TRBV24-1 and TRBJ1-2; a possible D gene is TRBD1 (5 bases). This CDR3 contains 13 residues. V was clipped by 7 bases and J by 2 bases, with 10 bases between them. The germline V gene encodes CDR1 KGHDR and CDR2 SFDVKD. Here the CDR3 reads CATRGGGNYGYTF. The CDR3, as DNA: TGTGCCACCAGGGGGGGAGGGAACTATGGCTACACCTTC.

The genes are TRBV6-5 and TRBJ2-7, with D possibly being TRBD2 (5 bases). Trimming removed 8 bases at V and 9 bases at J, with 23 bases between. This CDR3 comprises 14 residues. The germline gives CDR1 MNHEY, CDR2 SVGAGI. The CDR3 DNA reads as TGTGCCAGCGAGGCAGGACTTCCATCAGCTCTGCAGTACTTC. Amino acid sequence: CASEAGLPSALQYF.

This chain joins TRBV10-3 and TRBJ2-7, with a tentative D call TRBD1 (6 bases). The V gene's germline CDR1 is ENHRY and CDR2 SYGVKD. Trimming pared 6 bases from V and 1 base from J, leaving 10 bases between. The CDR3 spans 13 residues. The CDR3 here is CAISPDSSYEQYF. In DNA, the CDR3 is TGTGCCATCAGCCCGGACAGTTCCTACGAGCAGTACTTC.

The chain employs TRBV14 and TRBJ2-2; weak D call: TRBD2 (7 bases). Trimming left V 2 bases short and J 4 bases short, with 11 bases between. The CDR3 is 15 residues long. The germline CDR1 and CDR2 sequences are SGHDN and FVKESK. Here the CDR3 DNA reads TGTGCCAGCAGCCAAACGGGGGGCCTCACCGGGGAGCTGTTTTTT. It encodes CASSQTGGLTGELFF.

This rearrangement joins TRBV11-2 to TRBJ2-7, with D unclear. Germline V CDR1 and CDR2: SGHAT, FQNNGV. There are 13 residues in the CDR3. Trimming removed 0 bases at V and 2 bases at J, with 5 bases between. The CDR3 DNA is TGTGCCAGCAGCTTAGACCGAGCCTACGAGCAGTACTTC. Translating it yields CASSLDRAYEQYF.

The genes are TRBV19 and TRBJ1-2; 7 bases align to TRBD1. The CDR3 contains 15 residues. With 6 bases clipped from V and 4 bases from J, the junction kept 11 bases outside the gene matches. Germline CDR1 is LNHDA and CDR2 is SQIVND (reference sequence). DNA for the CDR3: TGTGCCAGTAGAAGGGCAGGGGGGCAGGTCTATGGCTACACCTTC. Protein product: CASRRAGGQVYGYTF.

The chain is built from TRBV29-1 and TRBJ2-7, with 12 nucleotides matching TRBD1. Losses at the gene ends were 6 bases for V and 3 bases for J; bases not matched to a gene: 12. CDR3 size: 16 residues. The germline V gene has CDR1 SQVTM and CDR2 ANQGSEA. The CDR3: CSVSPPGQGALYEQYF. In DNA, the CDR3 is TGCAGCGTCTCCCCCCCGGGACAGGGGGCCCTCTACGAGCAGTACTTC.

In this sample, this clone turned up a few times. This chain joins TRBV6-6 and TRBJ1-5, with TRBD1 matching 9 bases. Germline V CDR1 and CDR2: MNHNY, SVGAGI (reference sequence). This CDR3 is 15 amino acids long. Trimming cost V 4 bases and J 6 bases; bases outside gene matches: 7. This CDR3 is CASSSLDRGVQPQHF. The CDR3 bases are TGTGCCAGCAGTTCTCTGGACAGGGGAGTTCAGCCCCAGCATTTT.

This clone has just a few counts. The V call is TRBV6-5, the J call TRBJ2-7; the D gene is possibly TRBD1 (5 bases). Germline V CDR1 and CDR2: MNHEY, SVGAGI. Trimming took off 2 bases at V and 4 bases at J, with 12 bases between the two ends. The CDR3 covers 14 residues. The CDR3 DNA reads TGTGCCAGCAGTTACGAGGCAGGGCCGTACGAGCAGTACTTC. Its translation: CASSYEAGPYEQYF.